Detailed here is one TCR beta chain. The target antigen is unknown. The sample contains more than one DNA sequence encoding this CDR3. These data belong to a study of OX40 agonist ivuxolimab in advanced cancers. Study-level background: Partial responses were observed in three patients, of whom one had hepatocellular carcinoma and two had cutaneous melanoma. Study-wide results and caveats: CD4+ and CD8+ T cells in blood underwent clonal expansion by week 6 at 0.1 to 3.0 mg/kg.

V lost 0 bases, J lost 1 base, and 7 bases lay in between. The CDR3 spans 14 residues. Per germline, CDR1 SGHRS and CDR2 YFSETQ. Profiled with immunoSEQ multiplex PCR; TCRdb holds only in-frame clones, not every one. Altogether about 87,000 clones are present, less than 85% being singletons, with the ten largest covering 0.85%. The rearrangement links TRBV5-1 to TRBJ2-5; perhaps TRBD1 as D (5 bases). Sequencing was performed on CD4+ or CD8+ T cells sorted from blood, taken in a trial of the OX40 agonist ivuxolimab. This clonotype originated in an adult with an advanced solid tumor such as melanoma, head and neck, liver or kidney cancer. This CDR3 is CASSLGQIQETQYF. As DNA, the CDR3 is TGCGCCAGCAGCTTGGGACAGATCCAAGAGACCCAGTACTTC.